The next 29 T cell receptor beta chains were all read from a single sample in a study of cytomegalovirus exposure and HLA in healthy donors. The PCR made use of 60 Vbeta and 13 Jbeta primers. Only in-frame clones appear in the TCRdb table, and some are missing; sequencing was by immunoSEQ multiplex PCR. This sample has some 120,000 clones, with roughly 83% found just once. Input material: PBMCs. The receptors were gathered from a man aged 30 to 39 in good health and CMV-seropositive.

J is TRBJ1-4 and V is TRBV18; D gene ambiguous. V was trimmed by 4 bases and J by 7 bases, leaving 13 bases between them. Germline-derived CDR1 and CDR2 are KGHSH and LQKENI. The CDR3 is 14 amino acids. The chain's CDR3 is CASSLSNRGEKLFF. CDR3 coding DNA: TGTGCCAGCTCACTCTCCAACCGGGGTGAAAAACTGTTTTTT.

V gene TRBV4-2 combines with J gene TRBJ2-3; a possible D gene is TRBD2 (6 bases). The CDR3 sequence is 15 residues long. Between the trimmed V and J ends, which lost 2 bases and 4 bases, there was a span of 13 bases. The germline V gene encodes CDR1 LGHNA and CDR2 YNFKEQ. CDR3 protein: CASSQFPGVADTQYF. The CDR3 DNA follows: TGTGCCAGCAGCCAATTCCCGGGGGTTGCAGATACGCAGTATTTT.

The chain recombines TRBV4-3 with TRBJ2-7; perhaps TRBD2 as D (5 bases). The V and J ends lost 4 bases and 1 base respectively, with 8 bases between them. The CDR3 extends over 13 amino acids. Germline assignment: CDR1 LGHNA and CDR2 YSLEER. The CDR3 nucleotides are TGCGCCAGCAGCCCCGAGGGTTCCTACGAGCAGTACTTC. Translation: CASSPEGSYEQYF.

The chain couples TRBV25-1 to TRBJ2-7; TRBD1 is a possible D gene (5 bases). CDR1 is MGHDK and CDR2 is SYGVNS in the germline V gene. CDR3 length equals 15 residues. Trimming left V 3 bases short and J 4 bases short, with 16 bases between. The CDR3 DNA follows: TGTGCCAGCAGTGATGGGGCCCTCACGTCGTACGAGCAGTACTTC. Translation gives CASSDGALTSYEQYF.

The gene calls are TRBV4-2 and TRBJ2-7; D remains unclear. This CDR3 region has 12 residues. V was shortened by 0 bases and J by 5 bases, with 5 bases between the two germline ends. Germline CDR1 reads LGHNA; CDR2 reads YNFKEQ. Here the CDR3 DNA reads TGTGCCAGCAGCCAAGATCGGGACGAGCAGTACTTC. It translates to CASSQDRDEQYF.

V usage is TRBV9 and J usage is TRBJ2-3, with 13 nucleotides matching TRBD2. Trimming took 4 bases from V and 5 from J; bases not matched to a gene: 4. In germline, CDR1 is SGDLS, CDR2 YYNGEE. CDR3 length: 15 residues. CDR3 DNA: TGTGCCAGCAGCACTAGCGGGGGGGCCTTAGATACGCAGTATTTT. Its translation is CASSTSGGALDTQYF.

The chain couples TRBV18 to TRBJ2-5, with 7 nucleotides matching TRBD1. V lost 6 bases and J lost 4; bases outside the gene matches: 8. Germline CDR1 reads KGHSH; CDR2 reads LQKENI. CDR3 length: 14 amino acids. The CDR3 DNA reads TGTGCCAGCTCCTTACAGGGGCAGGCAGAGACCCAGTACTTC. The encoded protein is CASSLQGQAETQYF.

V gene TRBV6-6 combines with J gene TRBJ2-7; D is unresolved. V was trimmed by 0 bases and J by 2 bases, leaving 2 bases between them. The CDR3 contains 12 residues. Germline V gene data show CDR1 as MNHNY and CDR2 as SVGAGI (reference sequence). The CDR3 coding sequence is TGTGCCAGCAGTTACTCTACCTACGAGCAGTACTTC. It yields the protein CASSYSTYEQYF.

This clone appeared a few times. The chain uses TRBV11-2 and TRBJ1-3; D unresolved. V gave up 1 base and J gave up 5 bases, with 9 bases separating them. CDR1 is SGHAT, CDR2 FQNNGV, per germline. The CDR3 consists of 14 residues. DNA for the CDR3: TGTGCCAGCAGCTTAGGGGCAGACAGAAACACCATATATTTT. This encodes CASSLGADRNTIYF.

CDR3 in amino acids: CAWTGQGDQPQHF. CDR3 bases: TGTGCCTGGACGGGACAGGGGGATCAGCCCCAGCATTTT. The V call is TRBV30, the J call TRBJ1-5; 11 bases map to TRBD1. Germline V CDR1 and CDR2: GTSNPN, SVGIG (reference sequence). J lost 5 bases, V lost 4 bases, and 1 base had no gene match. The CDR3 consists of 13 residues. The full variable domain, with the rest looked up from reference TRBV30 and TRBJ1-5, is SQTIHQWPATLVQPVGSPLSLECTVEGTSNPNLYWYRQAAGRGLQLLFYSVGIGQISSEVPQNLSASRPQDRQFILSSKKLLLSDSGFYLCAWTGQGDQPQHFGDGTRLSIL.

The rearrangement joins TRBV29-1 to TRBJ2-2; 8 bases fit TRBD1. Trimming at V came to 6 bases and at J to 6 bases, leaving 9 bases not matched to a gene. Germline CDR1 is SQVTM and CDR2 is ANQGSEA. CDR3 length: 14 amino acids. CDR3 nucleotide sequence: TGCAGCGTAACCGGGACAGGTTATTCCGGGGAGCTGTTTTTT. Translated: CSVTGTGYSGELFF.

This clone was recorded only once. The genes are TRBV2 and TRBJ2-7; perhaps TRBD2 as D (5 bases). The length of the CDR3 is 18 residues. The germline CDR1 and CDR2 sequences are SNHLY and FYNNEI. The V end lost 8 bases, the J end lost 3 bases, and 29 bases lay between the germline ends. CDR3 DNA sequence: TGTGCCAGCCCACCGCGGGTTTCCTCGGCCCCGAGCGGCTACGAGCAGTACTTC. Protein sequence: CASPPRVSSAPSGYEQYF.

The chain has TRBV4-3 and TRBJ2-5, with 12 bases lining up with TRBD2. Germline CDR1 and CDR2: LGHNA and YSLEER. CDR3 length: 16 amino acids. The ends lost 4 bases at V and 5 bases at J; junction bases unmatched: 8. CDR3: CASSRLAGGQEETQYF. CDR3 DNA sequence: TGCGCCAGCAGCCGGCTAGCGGGGGGGCAGGAGGAGACCCAGTACTTC.

This rearrangement joins TRBV9 to TRBJ1-2, with a possible D match to TRBD1 (5 bases). Germline CDR1 SGDLS, CDR2 YYNGEE. The CDR3 sequence is 15 residues long. Trimming stripped 0 bases from V and 8 bases from J, with 17 bases between. This CDR3 is CASSVGGGQGYGYTF. In nucleotides, the CDR3 is TGTGCCAGCAGCGTAGGGGGAGGGCAGGGCTACGGCTACACCTTC.

This clone was detected a few times. The CDR3 coding sequence is TGTGCCAGCAGCTTAAGTCCGGCCCCGAGGGCCAATGAGCAGTTCTTC. This gives the protein CASSLSPAPRANEQFF. This chain joins TRBV7-3 and TRBJ2-1, with D possibly being TRBD2 (5 bases). V was clipped by 1 base and J by 6 bases, with 16 bases between them. The CDR3 runs to 16 residues. Germline values: CDR1 SGHTA, CDR2 FQGTGA.

This clone was seen once. The CDR3 nucleotides are TGTGCCAGCAGCCACCTAGCGGGGGGGCCGGTAGGCGGGGAGCTGTTTTTT. Protein: CASSHLAGGPVGGELFF. This chain connects TRBV4-2 to TRBJ2-2; TRBD2 matches 12 bases. After removal of 3 bases from V and 7 bases from J, the junction contained 9 bases not matched to a gene. The CDR3 consists of 17 residues. CDR1 and CDR2 from the germline V gene are LGHNA and YNFKEQ.

The chain has TRBV4-2 and TRBJ2-4; a weak D match, TRBD2 (6 bases). Trimming took 0 bases from V and 9 from J, leaving 12 bases between them. The CDR3 contains 14 residues. Germline V gene data show CDR1 as LGHNA and CDR2 as YNFKEQ. The CDR3 DNA is TGTGCCAGCAGCCAAGACGGGACTTTGGGCATTCAGTACTTC. This codes for CASSQDGTLGIQYF.

The chain combines TRBV28 with TRBJ1-2, with TRBD1 matching 7 bases. Germline V gene data show CDR1 as MDHEN and CDR2 as SYDVKM. The CDR3 loop spans 14 amino acids. The V gene end was trimmed by 5 bases and the J gene end by 5 bases; junction bases not matched to a gene: 8. CDR3 residues: CASSAPGQSYGYTF. The CDR3 coding sequence is TGTGCCAGCAGTGCCCCGGGACAGTCTTATGGCTACACCTTC.

A single count supports this clone. The V gene is TRBV30, the J gene TRBJ1-2; D is possibly TRBD1 (5 bases). CDR1 is GTSNPN and CDR2 is SVGIG in the germline V gene (reference sequence). CDR3 length: 13 amino acids. Trimming took 2 bases from V and 6 from J, leaving 13 bases between them. Here the CDR3 DNA reads TGTGCCTGGAGTAGGTGGGGCGCGGATGGCTACACCTTC. Amino acids: CAWSRWGADGYTF.

The chain uses TRBV19 and TRBJ2-2; 9 bases fit TRBD1. The junction had 14 bases not matched to a gene; V was cut back by 5 bases and J by 7 bases. The CDR3 sequence is 17 residues long. In germline, CDR1 is LNHDA, CDR2 SQIVND (reference sequence). This CDR3 reads CASSYSPGQGLYGELFF. DNA for the CDR3: TGTGCCAGTAGTTACTCGCCGGGACAGGGTTTGTACGGGGAGCTGTTTTTT.

The rearrangement uses TRBV5-4 and TRBJ2-3; 7 nucleotides line up with TRBD1. V shed 0 bases, J shed 4 bases, and the junction held 8 bases outside the gene matches. This CDR3 spans 16 amino acids. Germline-derived CDR1 and CDR2 are SGHNT and YYREEE (reference sequence). The CDR3 here is CASSLEAGGVADTQYF. The CDR3 DNA sequence: TGTGCCAGCAGCTTGGAGGCAGGGGGTGTCGCAGATACGCAGTATTTT. The full variable domain, rest sourced from reference TRBV5-4 and TRBJ2-3, is ETGVTQSPTHLIKTRGQQVTLRCSSQSGHNTVSWYQQALGQGPQFIFQYYREEENGRGNFPPRFSGLQFPNYSSELNVNALELDDSALYLCASSLEAGGVADTQYFGPGTRLTVL.

This chain uses TRBV28 with TRBJ1-2, with D unresolved. CDR1 MDHEN and CDR2 SYDVKM come from the germline V gene. This CDR3 region has 12 residues. Trimming pared 3 bases from V and 4 bases from J, leaving 6 bases between. The CDR3 DNA follows: TGTGCCAGCAGTTTGGGAGGCTATGGCTACACCTTC. Amino acids: CASSLGGYGYTF.

This clone was counted a single time. This chain links TRBV6-4 with TRBJ2-4; D is possibly TRBD1 (5 bases). The V end lost 9 bases, the J end lost 1 base, and 10 bases lay between the germline ends. The CDR3 length is 13 residues. Germline-derived CDR1 and CDR2 are MRHNA and SNTAGT. The DNA of the CDR3 is TGTGCCAGATCTGGGGCGGCCAAAAACATTCAGTACTTC. It codes for CARSGAAKNIQYF.

This chain connects TRBV7-8 to TRBJ1-2; D gene unclear. CDR3 length: 13 residues. Germline V gene data show CDR1 as SGHVS and CDR2 as FQNEAQ. Trimming took off 1 base at V and 3 bases at J, with 6 bases between the two ends. The CDR3 DNA is TGTGCCAGCAGCTTAGGCGGGGACTATGGCTACACCTTC. Amino acid sequence: CASSLGGDYGYTF.

This clone is a singleton in its sample. In nucleotides, the CDR3 is TGCGCCAGCAGCCATGCGAGGGGGCTCAACGAGCAGTACTTC. Protein: CASSHARGLNEQYF. This chain joins TRBV4-1 and TRBJ2-7; 7 bases match TRBD1. CDR3 length: 14 amino acids. The junction had 7 bases not matched to a gene; V was cut back by 3 bases and J by 5 bases. Per germline, CDR1 MGHRA and CDR2 YSYEKL.

This clone was detected only a few times. V gene TRBV9 combines with J gene TRBJ2-7; 8 bases map to TRBD2. Germline CDR1 SGDLS, CDR2 YYNGEE. The CDR3 length is 16 residues. Germline trimming cut 3 bases from V and 5 bases from J; bases unmatched to any gene: 13. CDR3 loop: CASSASRTYGRDEQYF. The DNA of the CDR3 is TGTGCCAGCAGCGCATCCCGGACATACGGGAGGGACGAGCAGTACTTC.

This clone was seen more than once but under ten times. The rearrangement links TRBV7-3 to TRBJ2-3; TRBD2 matches 15 bases. V gave up 5 bases and J gave up 3 bases; unmatched junction bases: 6. The CDR3 is 17 residues long. The germline V gene encodes CDR1 SGHTA and CDR2 FQGTGA. CDR3 amino acids: CASSQWTSGGATDTQYF. CDR3 in DNA: TGTGCCAGCAGCCAATGGACTAGCGGGGGGGCAACAGATACGCAGTATTTT.

This clone is a singleton in its sample. The V call is TRBV7-8, the J call TRBJ1-5, with D possibly matching TRBD1 (5 bases). The length of the CDR3 is 14 residues. The V end lost 0 bases, the J end lost 6 bases, and 9 bases lay between the germline ends. Germline V gene lookup returns CDR1 SGHVS and CDR2 FQNEAQ. CDR3 bases: TGTGCCAGCAGCTTAGCGGGCAGGGCTCAGCCCCAGCATTTT. Its translation: CASSLAGRAQPQHF.

The V gene is TRBV19, the J gene TRBJ2-7, with a tentative D call TRBD1 (6 bases). CDR3 length: 15 amino acids. Germline lookup yields CDR1 LNHDA and CDR2 SQIVND (reference sequence). Trimming removed 3 bases at V and 2 bases at J, with 14 bases between. The CDR3 reads CASSIATDSTYEQYF. The CDR3 DNA is TGTGCCAGTAGTATCGCGACGGACAGTACCTACGAGCAGTACTTC.